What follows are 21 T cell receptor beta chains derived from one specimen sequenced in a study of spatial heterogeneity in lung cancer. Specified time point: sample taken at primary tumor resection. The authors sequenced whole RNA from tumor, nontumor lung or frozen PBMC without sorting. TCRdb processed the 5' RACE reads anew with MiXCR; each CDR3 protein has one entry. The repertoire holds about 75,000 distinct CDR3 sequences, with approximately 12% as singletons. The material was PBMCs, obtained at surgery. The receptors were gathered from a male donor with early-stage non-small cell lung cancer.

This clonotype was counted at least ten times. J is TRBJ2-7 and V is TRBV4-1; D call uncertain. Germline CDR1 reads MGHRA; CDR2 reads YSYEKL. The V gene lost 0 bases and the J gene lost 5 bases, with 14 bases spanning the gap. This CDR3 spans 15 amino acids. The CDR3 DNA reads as TGCGCCAGCAGCCAAGATGAAGGGTATGCAGACGAGCAGTACTTC. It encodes CASSQDEGYADEQYF.

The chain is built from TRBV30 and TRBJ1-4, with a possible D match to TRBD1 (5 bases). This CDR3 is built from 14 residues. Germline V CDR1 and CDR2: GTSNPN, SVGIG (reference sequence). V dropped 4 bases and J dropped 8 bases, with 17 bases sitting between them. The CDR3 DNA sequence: TGTGCCTGGACCCCCGGGACCCGAGACGAAAAACTGTTTTTT. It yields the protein CAWTPGTRDEKLFF.

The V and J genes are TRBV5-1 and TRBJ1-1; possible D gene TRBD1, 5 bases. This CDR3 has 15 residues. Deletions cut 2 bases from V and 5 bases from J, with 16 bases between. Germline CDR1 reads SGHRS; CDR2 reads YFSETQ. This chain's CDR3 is CASSFDSTGGTEAFF. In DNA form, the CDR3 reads TGCGCCAGCAGCTTCGACTCAACCGGGGGAACTGAAGCTTTCTTT.

CDR3 in amino acids: CASSPSAVLGAGDTQYF. The CDR3 region has the DNA TGTGCCAGCAGTCCATCTGCGGTACTTGGGGCGGGAGATACGCAGTATTTT. The chain joins TRBV12-3 or TRBV12-4 to TRBJ2-3; D might be TRBD1 or TRBD2, each matching 5 bases. Trimming stripped 5 bases from V and 5 bases from J, with 23 bases between. The CDR3 covers 17 residues.

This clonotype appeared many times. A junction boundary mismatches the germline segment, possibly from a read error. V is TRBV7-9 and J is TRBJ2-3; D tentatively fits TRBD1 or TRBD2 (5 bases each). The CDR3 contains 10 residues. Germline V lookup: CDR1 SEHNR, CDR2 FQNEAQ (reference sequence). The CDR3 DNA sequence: TGTGCCAGCAGCTTAATGGGACCTTCTTTT. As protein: CASSLMGPSF.

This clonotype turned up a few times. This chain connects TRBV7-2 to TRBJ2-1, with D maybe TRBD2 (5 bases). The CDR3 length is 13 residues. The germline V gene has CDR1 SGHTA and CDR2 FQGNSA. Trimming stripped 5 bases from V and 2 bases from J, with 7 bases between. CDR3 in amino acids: CASSRGPYNEQFF. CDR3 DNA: TGTGCCAGCAGCCGGGGTCCCTACAATGAGCAGTTCTTC.

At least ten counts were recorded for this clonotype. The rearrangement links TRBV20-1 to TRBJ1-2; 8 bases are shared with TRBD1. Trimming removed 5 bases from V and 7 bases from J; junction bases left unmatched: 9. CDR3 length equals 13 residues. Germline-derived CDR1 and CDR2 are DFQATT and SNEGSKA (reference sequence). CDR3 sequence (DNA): TGCAGTGCTGGACGGACAGGGTCAAGTGGCTACACCTTC. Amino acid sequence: CSAGRTGSSGYTF.

The CDR3 sequence is CASSLGQGVGANVLTF. The CDR3 coding sequence is TGTGCCAGCAGTCTGGGACAGGGGGTCGGGGCCAACGTCCTGACTTTC. The chain has TRBV6-1 and TRBJ2-6; 11 bases agree with TRBD1. This CDR3 comprises 16 residues. Germline V lookup: CDR1 MNHNS, CDR2 SASEGT. The ends lost 5 bases at V and 4 bases at J; junction bases unmatched: 4.

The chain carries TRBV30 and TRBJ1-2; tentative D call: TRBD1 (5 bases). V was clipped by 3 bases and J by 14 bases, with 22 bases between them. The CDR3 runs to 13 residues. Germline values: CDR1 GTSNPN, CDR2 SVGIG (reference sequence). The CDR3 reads CAWSPGLTTAGTF. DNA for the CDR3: TGTGCCTGGAGCCCAGGGCTGACAACGGCTGGGACCTTC.

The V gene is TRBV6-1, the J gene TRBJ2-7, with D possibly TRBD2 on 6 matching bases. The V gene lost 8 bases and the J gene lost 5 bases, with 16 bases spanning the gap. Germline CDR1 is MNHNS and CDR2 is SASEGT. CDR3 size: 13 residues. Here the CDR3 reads CASRETGSHEQYF. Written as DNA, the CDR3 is TGTGCCAGCCGGGAGACTGGGAGCCACGAGCAGTACTTC.

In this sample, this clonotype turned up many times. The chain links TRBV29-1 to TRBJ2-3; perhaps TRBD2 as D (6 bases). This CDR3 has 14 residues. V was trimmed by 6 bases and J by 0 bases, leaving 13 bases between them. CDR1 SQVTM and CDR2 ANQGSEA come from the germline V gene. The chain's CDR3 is CSVGTFASTDTQYF. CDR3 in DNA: TGCAGCGTGGGGACTTTCGCGAGCACAGATACGCAGTATTTT.

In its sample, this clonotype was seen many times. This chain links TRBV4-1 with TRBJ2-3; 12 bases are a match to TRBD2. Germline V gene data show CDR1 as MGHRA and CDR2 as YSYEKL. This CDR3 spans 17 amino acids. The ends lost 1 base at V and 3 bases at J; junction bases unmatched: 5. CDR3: CASSQALAGGNTDTQYF. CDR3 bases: TGCGCCAGCAGCCAAGCACTAGCGGGGGGAAATACAGATACGCAGTATTTT.

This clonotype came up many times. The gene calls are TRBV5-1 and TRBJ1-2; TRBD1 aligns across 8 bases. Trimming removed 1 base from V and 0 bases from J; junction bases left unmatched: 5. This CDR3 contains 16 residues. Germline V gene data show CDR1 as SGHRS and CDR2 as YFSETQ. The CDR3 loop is CASSLNGQGANYGYTF. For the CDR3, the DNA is TGCGCCAGCAGCTTGAATGGACAGGGAGCTAACTATGGCTACACCTTC.

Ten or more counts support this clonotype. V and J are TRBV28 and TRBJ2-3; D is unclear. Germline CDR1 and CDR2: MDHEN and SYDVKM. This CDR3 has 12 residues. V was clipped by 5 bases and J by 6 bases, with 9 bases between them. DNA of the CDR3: TGTGCCAGCAGTACGTCTCTCGATACGCAGTATTTT. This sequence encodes CASSTSLDTQYF.

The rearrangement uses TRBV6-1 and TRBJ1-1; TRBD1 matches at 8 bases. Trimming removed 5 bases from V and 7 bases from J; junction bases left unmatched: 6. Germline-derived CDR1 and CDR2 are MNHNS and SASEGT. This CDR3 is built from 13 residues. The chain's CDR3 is CASSSLRGREAFF. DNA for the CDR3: TGTGCCAGCAGTTCCCTCAGGGGGCGTGAAGCTTTCTTT.

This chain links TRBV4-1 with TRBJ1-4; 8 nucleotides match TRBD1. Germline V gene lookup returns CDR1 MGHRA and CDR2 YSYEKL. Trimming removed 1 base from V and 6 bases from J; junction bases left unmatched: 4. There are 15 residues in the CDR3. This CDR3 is CASSQGQGTDEKLFF. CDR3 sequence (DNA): TGCGCCAGCAGCCAAGGACAGGGGACGGATGAAAAACTGTTTTTT.

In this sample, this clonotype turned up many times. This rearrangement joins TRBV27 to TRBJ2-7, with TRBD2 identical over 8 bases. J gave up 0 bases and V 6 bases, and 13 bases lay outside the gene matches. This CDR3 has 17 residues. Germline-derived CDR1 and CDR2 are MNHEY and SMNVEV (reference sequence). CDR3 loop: CASRAAGGRTPSYEQYF. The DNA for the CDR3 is TGTGCCAGCAGAGCTGCGGGGGGCCGTACACCCTCCTACGAGCAGTACTTC.

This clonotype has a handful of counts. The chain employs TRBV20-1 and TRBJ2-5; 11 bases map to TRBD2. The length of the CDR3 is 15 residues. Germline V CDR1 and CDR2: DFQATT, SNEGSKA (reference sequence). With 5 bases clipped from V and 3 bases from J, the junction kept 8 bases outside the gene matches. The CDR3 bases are TGCAGTGCTCCGTTAGCGGGAGGGATGAAAGAGACCCAGTACTTC. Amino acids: CSAPLAGGMKETQYF.

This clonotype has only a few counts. CDR3 nucleotide sequence: TGTGCCATCATTCAGGGACCTAACTATGGCTACACCTTC. Encoded protein: CAIIQGPNYGYTF. V gene TRBV10-3 combines with J gene TRBJ1-2; maybe TRBD1 (5 bases). Germline loops: CDR1 ENHRY, CDR2 SYGVKD. V dropped 7 bases and J dropped 0 bases, with 9 bases sitting between them. The CDR3 length is 13 residues.

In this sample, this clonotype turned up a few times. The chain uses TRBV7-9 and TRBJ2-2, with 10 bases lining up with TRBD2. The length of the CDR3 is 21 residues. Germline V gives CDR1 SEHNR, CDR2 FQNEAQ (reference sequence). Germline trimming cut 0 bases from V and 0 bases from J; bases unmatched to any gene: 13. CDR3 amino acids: CASSLALPRLAGNANTGELFF. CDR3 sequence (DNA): TGTGCCAGCAGCTTAGCCCTCCCTAGACTAGCGGGTAACGCGAACACCGGGGAGCTGTTTTTT.

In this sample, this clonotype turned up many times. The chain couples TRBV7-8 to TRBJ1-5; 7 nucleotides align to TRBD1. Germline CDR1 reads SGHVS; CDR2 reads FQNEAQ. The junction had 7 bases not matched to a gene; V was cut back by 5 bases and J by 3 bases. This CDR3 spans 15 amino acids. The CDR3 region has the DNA TGTGCCAGCAGCACCGGGACAGTTTTCAATCAGCCCCAGCATTTT. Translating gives CASSTGTVFNQPQHF. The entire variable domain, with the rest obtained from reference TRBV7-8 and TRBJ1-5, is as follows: GAGVSQSPRYKVAKRGQDVALRCDPISGHVSLFWYQQALGQGPEFLTYFQNEAQLDKSGLPSDRFFAERPEGSVSTLKIQRTQQEDSAVYLCASSTGTVFNQPQHFGDGTRLSIL.